Shown below are 14 T cell receptor beta chains from a single sample sequenced in a study of blood T cell repertoires in COVID-19. Assay: immunoSEQ multiplex PCR; the TCRdb copy retains only in-frame clones and omits some. The top ten hold approximately 5.4% of the sample, which has 250,000 to 300,000 clones, around 80% seen once. Sample: peripheral blood. The receptor set was obtained from a man aged 80 or over with acute or convalescent COVID-19.

The chain is built from TRBV7-9 and TRBJ2-1; 7 bases fit TRBD1. The CDR3 length is 14 residues. V shed 5 bases and J 6 bases; nucleotides not matched to a gene: 7. The V gene's germline CDR1 is SEHNR and CDR2 FQNEAQ (reference sequence). CDR3 amino acids: CASSLRTGANEQFF. The CDR3 DNA reads TGTGCCAGCAGCCTAAGAACAGGGGCCAATGAGCAGTTCTTC.

The chain combines TRBV6-1 with TRBJ1-5, with D tentatively TRBD1 (5 bases). CDR1 is MNHNS, CDR2 SASEGT, per germline. The CDR3 length is 17 residues. Trimming cost V 4 bases and J 3 bases, with 19 bases left between them. The CDR3 reads CASSGRESLSANQPQHF. CDR3 nucleotide sequence: TGTGCCAGCAGTGGCAGGGAATCTTTATCGGCCAATCAGCCCCAGCATTTT.

This sequence joins TRBV9 and TRBJ2-3; 8 bases are shared with TRBD1. This CDR3 has 14 amino acids. V shed 3 bases and J 4 bases; nucleotides not matched to a gene: 4. The germline V gene has CDR1 SGDLS and CDR2 YYNGEE. The CDR3 is CASSETDRADTQYF. The CDR3 DNA follows: TGTGCCAGCAGCGAGACGGACAGGGCAGATACGCAGTATTTT.

This chain joins TRBV6-5 and TRBJ2-7; TRBD1 matches 9 bases. The CDR3 spans 14 residues. V dropped 6 bases and J dropped 5; count of bases not matched to a gene: 8. In germline, CDR1 is MNHEY, CDR2 SVGAGI. CDR3 nucleotide sequence: TGTGCCAGCAGAGCCGGGACAGGGTATCACGAGCAGTACTTC. Translated: CASRAGTGYHEQYF.

This clone was picked up one time. The chain combines TRBV25-1 with TRBJ2-1, with a tentative D call TRBD2 (7 bases). Trimming left V 1 base short and J 0 bases short, with 16 bases between. Germline lookup yields CDR1 MGHDK and CDR2 SYGVNS. This CDR3 has 18 residues. Written as DNA, the CDR3 is TGTGCCAGCAGTGAATTTCAGGGAGGGGGGGTCTCCTACAATGAGCAGTTCTTC. Its translation: CASSEFQGGGVSYNEQFF.

V gene TRBV25-1 combines with J gene TRBJ1-2; D gene unclear. Trimming shortened V by 0 bases and J by 8 bases, and 10 bases separated the two germline ends. Per the germline V gene, CDR1 is MGHDK and CDR2 is SYGVNS. This CDR3 region has 13 residues. The CDR3 region is CASSEYRGYGYTF. CDR3 bases: TGTGCCAGCAGTGAATATCGAGGGTACGGCTACACCTTC.

The V gene is TRBV3-1 (or the pseudogene TRBV3-2), the J gene TRBJ1-1; D is uncertain. The CDR3 runs 13 residues. Trimming shortened V by 3 bases and J by 4 bases, and 9 bases separated the two germline ends. The germline V gene has CDR1 LGHDT and CDR2 YNNKEL (reference sequence). The CDR3, as DNA: TGTGCCAGCAGCCACGGCGGAGGCACTGAAGCTTTCTTT. Its protein is CASSHGGGTEAFF.

The gene calls are TRBV5-1 and TRBJ1-2; tentative D call: TRBD1 (6 bases). Trimming stripped 0 bases from V and 8 bases from J, with 11 bases between. The CDR3 spans 13 residues. Germline lookup yields CDR1 SGHRS and CDR2 YFSETQ. The CDR3 bases are TGCGCCAGCAGCTTGGAACAGGGTCAGGGCTACACCTTC. This translates into CASSLEQGQGYTF.

This chain uses TRBV5-4 with TRBJ2-7; 7 bases fit TRBD1. V shed 4 bases, J shed 0 bases, and the junction held 7 bases outside the gene matches. The CDR3 consists of 15 residues. Germline CDR1 reads SGHNT; CDR2 reads YYREEE (reference sequence). The CDR3 protein is CASSQDRQSSYEQYF. The CDR3 nucleotides read TGTGCCAGCAGCCAGGACAGGCAAAGCTCCTACGAGCAGTACTTC.

The V gene is TRBV6-1, the J gene TRBJ2-7; possibly TRBD2 for D (6 bases). The germline V gene has CDR1 MNHNS and CDR2 SASEGT. V lost 2 bases, J lost 6 bases, and 14 bases lay in between. The CDR3 contains 14 residues. The CDR3 DNA sequence: TGTGCCAGCAGTGAACCGGGACTGGGGACCGAGCAGTACTTC. It yields the protein CASSEPGLGTEQYF.

The chain links TRBV28 to TRBJ1-5; a weak D match, TRBD1 (6 bases). The CDR3 has 14 amino acids. The germline CDR1 and CDR2 sequences are MDHEN and SYDVKM. V lost 9 bases to trimming and J lost 9 bases, with 21 bases between them. This CDR3 is CASKQGWELGPQHF. The CDR3 nucleotides read TGTGCCAGTAAACAGGGATGGGAATTGGGGCCCCAGCATTTT.

This rearrangement joins TRBV3-1 (or the pseudogene TRBV3-2) to TRBJ2-1; D ambiguous. Between the trimmed V and J ends, which lost 0 bases and 3 bases, there was a span of 6 bases. This CDR3 is 14 amino acids long. Germline V gives CDR1 LGHDT, CDR2 YNNKEL (reference sequence). The CDR3 is CASSQDKFYNEQFF. As DNA, the CDR3 is TGTGCCAGCAGCCAAGATAAATTCTACAATGAGCAGTTCTTC.

The genes are TRBV28 and TRBJ2-7, with 9 bases lining up with TRBD1. The J segment lost 7 bases and the V segment lost 6 bases, leaving 7 bases of the junction unmatched. This CDR3 has 13 amino acids. Germline V CDR1 and CDR2: MDHEN, SYDVKM. CDR3 sequence (DNA): TGTGCCAGCAGAGGGACAGGGAAACGTGAGCAGTACTTC. This sequence encodes CASRGTGKREQYF.

J is TRBJ1-6 and V is TRBV28; 7 nucleotides align to TRBD1. The V gene end was trimmed by 1 base and the J gene end by 0 bases; junction bases not matched to a gene: 12. The CDR3 is 20 amino acids. The germline V gene has CDR1 MDHEN and CDR2 SYDVKM. The CDR3 region is CASSLLPQDRANSYNSPLHF. The CDR3, as DNA: TGTGCCAGCAGTTTATTACCCCAAGACAGGGCGAACTCCTATAATTCACCCCTCCACTTT. Complete variable domain (other parts from reference TRBV28 and TRBJ1-6): DVKVTQSSRYLVKRTGEKVFLECVQDMDHENMFWYRQDPGLGLRLIYFSYDVKMKEKGDIPEGYSVSREKKERFSLILESASTNQTSMYLCASSLLPQDRANSYNSPLHFGNGTRLTVT.